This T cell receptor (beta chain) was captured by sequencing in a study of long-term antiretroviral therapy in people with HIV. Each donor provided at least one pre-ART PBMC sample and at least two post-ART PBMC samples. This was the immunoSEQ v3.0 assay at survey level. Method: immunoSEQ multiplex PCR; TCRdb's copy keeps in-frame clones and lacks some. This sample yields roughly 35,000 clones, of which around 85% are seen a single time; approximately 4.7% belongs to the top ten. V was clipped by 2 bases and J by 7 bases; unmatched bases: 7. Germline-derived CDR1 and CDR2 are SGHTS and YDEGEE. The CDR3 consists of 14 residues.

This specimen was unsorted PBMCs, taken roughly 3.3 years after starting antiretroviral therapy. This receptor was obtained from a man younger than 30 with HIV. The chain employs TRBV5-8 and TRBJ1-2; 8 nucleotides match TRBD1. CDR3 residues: CASSLKDRVGGYTF. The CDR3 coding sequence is TGTGCCAGCAGCTTAAAGGACAGGGTGGGTGGCTACACCTTC.